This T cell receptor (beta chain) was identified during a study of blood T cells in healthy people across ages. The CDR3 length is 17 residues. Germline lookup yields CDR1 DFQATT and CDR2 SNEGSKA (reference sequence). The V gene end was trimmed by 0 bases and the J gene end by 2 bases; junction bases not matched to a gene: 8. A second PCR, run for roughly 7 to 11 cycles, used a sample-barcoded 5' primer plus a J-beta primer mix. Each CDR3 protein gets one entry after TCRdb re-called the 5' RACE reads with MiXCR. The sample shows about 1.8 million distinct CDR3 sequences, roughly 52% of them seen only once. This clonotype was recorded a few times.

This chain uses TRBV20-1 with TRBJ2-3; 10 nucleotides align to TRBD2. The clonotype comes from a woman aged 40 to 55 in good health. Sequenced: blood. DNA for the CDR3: TGCAGTGCTAGAGATCTCTTAGCGGGGGGAATCACAGATACGCAGTATTTT. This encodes CSARDLLAGGITDTQYF.